A selection of T cell receptor beta chains follows, all from one sample in a study of cytomegalovirus exposure and HLA in healthy donors. Only in-frame clones appear in the TCRdb table, and some are missing; sequencing was by immunoSEQ multiplex PCR. The repertoire holds about 140,000 clones, with 79% as singletons. Material for sequencing was PBMCs. These receptors were taken from a female donor in good health and CMV-seronegative. The CDR3 runs from the conserved cysteine through the conserved F or W. A D gene is named only where the DNA matches it firmly. For some rows the clone size is stated as once, few or many, or as a class when expanded; others skip it.

V gene	clone size	J gene	D gene	CDR3 protein	CDR3 DNA
TRBV5-1	.	TRBJ2-1	TRBD1	CASSRTGQGNEQFF	TGCGCCAGCAGCAGGACAGGGCAAGGGAATGAGCAGTTCTTC
TRBV11-2	.	TRBJ2-3	TRBD2	CASSSRLAGGDTQYF	TGTGCCAGCAGCTCGCGACTAGCGGGAGGGGATACGCAGTATTTT
TRBV6-4	few	TRBJ1-4	TRBD1	CASSRYGGTELFF	TGTGCCAGCTCGAGATATGGGGGGACAGAACTGTTTTTT
TRBV11-3	.	TRBJ2-7	.	CASSLDLYEQYF	TGTGCCAGCAGCTTGGACTTATACGAGCAGTACTTC
TRBV9	.	TRBJ1-3	.	CASSPRQVSGNTIYF	TGTGCCAGCAGCCCTAGACAGGTCTCTGGAAACACCATATATTTT
TRBV7-9	.	TRBJ1-2	.	CASSAQASNYGYTF	TGTGCCAGCAGCGCCCAGGCCTCTAACTATGGCTACACCTTC
TRBV6-5	.	TRBJ2-3	TRBD1	CASRRTGQTTDTQYF	TGTGCCAGCAGGCGAACGGGACAGACCACAGATACGCAGTATTTT
TRBV5-1	.	TRBJ1-2	TRBD1	CASSLSGTGGADYGYTF	TGCGCCAGCAGCTTGTCTGGGACAGGGGGCGCGGACTATGGCTACACCTTC
TRBV30	.	TRBJ2-7	TRBD2	CAWSVGTGLASGSRSSYEQYF	TGTGCCTGGAGTGTCGGGACAGGCCTGGCTAGCGGGAGCCGAAGCTCCTACGAGCAGTACTTC
TRBV19	.	TRBJ1-4	.	CASSLSRGEKLFF	TGTGCCAGTAGCCTATCCAGGGGCGAAAAACTGTTTTTT
TRBV12-5	.	TRBJ2-7	TRBD2	CASGLVRLAGVGSYEQYF	TGTGCTAGTGGTTTGGTACGGCTAGCGGGGGTCGGATCCTACGAGCAGTACTTC
TRBV5-6	few	TRBJ1-2	TRBD1	CASSRRQGGDYGYTF	TGTGCCAGCAGCCGACGCCAAGGGGGCGACTATGGCTACACCTTC
TRBV9	.	TRBJ2-1	.	CASSPPGGGWGEQFF	TGTGCCAGCAGCCCCCCTGGGGGAGGATGGGGGGAGCAGTTCTTC
TRBV7-9	.	TRBJ2-7	TRBD1	CASTGQGRLRDEQYF	TGTGCCAGCACCGGACAGGGCCGACTAAGGGACGAGCAGTACTTC
TRBV5-1	.	TRBJ2-1	TRBD1	CASSLAGQGDNEQFF	TGCGCCAGCAGCTTGGCAGGACAGGGGGACAATGAGCAGTTCTTC
TRBV11-2	.	TRBJ2-7	TRBD1	CASSHGQGAYEQYF	TGTGCCAGCAGCCACGGACAGGGGGCCTACGAGCAGTACTTC
TRBV13	.	TRBJ2-7	.	CASSLLGVYEQYF	TGTGCCAGCAGCTTATTGGGAGTCTACGAGCAGTACTTC
TRBV2	.	TRBJ2-5	.	CASCLEETQYF	TGTGCCAGTTGTCTAGAAGAGACCCAGTACTTC
TRBV28	.	TRBJ1-5	.	CASSLPDRPDQPQHF	TGTGCCAGCAGTTTACCGGACAGACCAGATCAGCCCCAGCATTTT
TRBV7-2	.	TRBJ2-2	TRBD2	CASRRPSGANTGELFF	TGTGCCAGCAGAAGACCTAGCGGAGCGAACACCGGGGAGCTGTTTTTT
TRBV27	.	TRBJ2-1	TRBD2	CASSLGLVNEQFF	TGTGCCAGCAGTCTTGGACTAGTCAATGAGCAGTTCTTC
TRBV21-1	.	TRBJ2-3	.	CARTGGPGSSTDTQYF	TGTGCCAGGACGGGGGGTCCCGGTTCTAGCACAGATACGCAGTATTTT
TRBV28	.	TRBJ2-3	.	CASSLPGTDTQYF	TGTGCCAGCAGTTTACCGGGCACAGATACGCAGTATTTT
TRBV6-6	few	TRBJ2-7	TRBD1	CASSYPGQDNEQYF	TGTGCCAGCAGTTACCCGGGACAGGACAACGAGCAGTACTTC
TRBV5-4	.	TRBJ2-1	.	CASSLVGEAESNEQFF	TGTGCCAGCAGCTTGGTTGGGGAGGCCGAGTCCAATGAGCAGTTCTTC
TRBV6-1	.	TRBJ2-2	TRBD2	CASSDGLAGGTGELFF	TGTGCCAGCAGTGACGGACTAGCGGGAGGCACCGGGGAGCTGTTTTTT
TRBV19	.	TRBJ2-1	.	CASSPSVAEALGQFF	TGTGCCAGTAGTCCGAGTGTTGCGGAGGCCCTTGGGCAGTTCTTC
TRBV18	.	TRBJ2-7	.	CASSARPTASMRNEQYF	TGTGCCAGCTCGGCCCGACCCACAGCATCTATGAGAAACGAGCAGTACTTC
TRBV7-2	once	TRBJ2-7	TRBD1	CASSNGQGGFYEQYF	TGTGCCAGCAGCAATGGACAGGGAGGTTTCTACGAGCAGTACTTC
TRBV19	.	TRBJ2-7	TRBD2	CASSMSSGTYEQYF	TGTGCCAGTAGTATGTCTAGCGGAACCTACGAGCAGTACTTC
TRBV7-2	.	TRBJ1-5	.	CASSLVAGLGNQPQHF	TGTGCCAGCAGCTTAGTCGCGGGGTTGGGCAATCAGCCCCAGCATTTT
TRBV7-6	.	TRBJ2-7	TRBD1	CASSLARQGRLYEQYF	TGTGCCAGCAGCTTAGCCCGACAGGGGAGGTTGTACGAGCAGTACTTC
TRBV2	once	TRBJ2-5	TRBD2	CASSVRGRGREETQYF	TGTGCCAGCAGTGTACGTGGGAGGGGTCGGGAAGAGACCCAGTACTTC
TRBV19	.	TRBJ2-5	TRBD1	CASSIGQGWNGETQYF	TGTGCCAGTAGTATAGGACAGGGGTGGAATGGAGAGACCCAGTACTTC
TRBV7-9	.	TRBJ2-2	.	CASSLTSGELFF	TGTGCCAGCAGCCTGACATCCGGGGAGCTGTTTTTT
TRBV27	.	TRBJ2-2	TRBD1	CASSLSQGARTGELFF	TGTGCCAGCAGTTTATCGCAGGGGGCGCGCACCGGGGAGCTGTTTTTT
TRBV6-5	few	TRBJ1-1	TRBD1	CASRNTGESFF	TGTGCCAGCAGGAACACAGGGGAATCTTTCTTT
TRBV4-1	.	TRBJ2-6	.	CASSQGGGRSGANVLTF	TGCGCCAGCAGCCAAGGGGGAGGCCGCTCTGGGGCCAACGTCCTGACTTTC
TRBV4-3	few	TRBJ2-3	TRBD2	CASSQVLAVTDTQYF	TGCGCCAGCAGCCAAGTACTAGCGGTTACAGATACGCAGTATTTT